This passage covers 26 T cell receptor beta chains from one sample sequenced in a study of OX40 agonist ivuxolimab in advanced cancers. Here immunoSEQ multiplex PCR was the method, and the copy in TCRdb shows in-frame clones only, minus some. There are more than 60,000 clones in the sample; 87% occur only once, and 3.5% to 4.5% lies in the top ten. The sequenced sample was CD4+ or CD8+ T cells sorted from blood, obtained in a trial of the OX40 agonist ivuxolimab. The source is an adult with an advanced solid tumor such as melanoma, head and neck, liver or kidney cancer.

V gene TRBV7-2 combines with J gene TRBJ2-5, with D maybe TRBD1 (5 bases). The germline V gene encodes CDR1 SGHTA and CDR2 FQGNSA. The V gene lost 0 bases and the J gene lost 5 bases, with 16 bases spanning the gap. The CDR3 is 16 residues long. The chain's CDR3 is CASSLAGTYRTETQYF. CDR3 bases: TGTGCCAGCAGCTTAGCGGGAACGTACAGGACCGAGACCCAGTACTTC.

This clone was detected only a few times. This sequence joins TRBV7-3 and TRBJ2-2; 9 nucleotides line up with TRBD2. The trim removed 5 bases at V and 1 base at J, leaving 2 bases unmatched. This CDR3 spans 15 amino acids. CDR1 SGHTA and CDR2 FQGTGA come from the germline V gene. CDR3 nucleotides: TGTGCCAGCAGCCCAGCGGGAGGGAACACCGGGGAGCTGTTTTTT. Translating gives CASSPAGGNTGELFF.

The gene calls are TRBV1 and TRBJ1-2; the table's D call, TRBD1, has no DNA check behind it. TRBV1 is classified as a pseudogene. CDR3 size: 15 residues. The CDR3 DNA is TGCACCAGCAGCCGGGACAGGGATAAAAACTATGGCTACACCTTC. Its translation is CTSSRDRDKNYGYTF.

This clone was counted only a few times. J is TRBJ1-5 and V is TRBV6-5, with D perhaps matching TRBD1 (5 bases). Germline-derived CDR1 and CDR2 are MNHEY and SVGAGI. The CDR3 consists of 14 residues. With 4 bases removed from V and 2 bases from J, the gap between germline ends came to 9 bases. The CDR3 region has the DNA TGTGCCAGCAGTTTTCTGGGGGGCAATCAGCCCCAGCATTTT. Encoded protein: CASSFLGGNQPQHF.

The gene calls are TRBV4-2 and TRBJ2-5, with 11 bases aligning to TRBD2. The V gene's germline CDR1 is LGHNA and CDR2 YNFKEQ. The CDR3 sequence is 18 residues long. V shed 0 bases and J 0 bases; nucleotides not matched to a gene: 6. This chain's CDR3 is CASSQEFGTSGNQETQYF. CDR3 bases: TGTGCCAGCAGCCAAGAATTTGGGACTAGCGGAAACCAAGAGACCCAGTACTTC.

This clone has only one observation. The rearrangement joins TRBV14 to TRBJ2-5; no definite D call. The ends were cut back, 5 bases at V and 3 bases at J, with 4 bases in the middle. The CDR3 contains 11 residues. Per the germline V gene, CDR1 is SGHDN and CDR2 is FVKESK. The CDR3 DNA is TGTGCCAGCAGCTGGAAAGAGACCCAGTACTTC. Translated, it gives CASSWKETQYF.

This clone came up a few times. The V call is TRBV6-1, the J call TRBJ2-7; D possibly corresponds to TRBD1 (6 bases). This CDR3 comprises 13 residues. CDR1 is MNHNS and CDR2 is SASEGT in the germline V gene. Trimming removed 5 bases from V and 2 bases from J, with 10 bases in between. CDR3 sequence: CASSTGQTYEQYF. CDR3 sequence (DNA): TGTGCCAGCAGTACTGGACAGACCTACGAGCAGTACTTC.

The chain links TRBV19 to TRBJ1-2; TRBD1 matches 7 bases. The germline V gene has CDR1 LNHDA and CDR2 SQIVND (reference sequence). With 5 bases clipped from V and 2 bases from J, the junction kept 2 bases outside the gene matches. The CDR3 is 13 amino acids. The CDR3 region has the DNA TGTGCCAGTAGTCGGGACAGAAACTATGGCTACACCTTC. This sequence encodes CASSRDRNYGYTF. The full variable domain, its missing parts supplied by reference TRBV19 and TRBJ1-2, is DGGITQSPKYLFRKEGQNVTLSCEQNLNHDAMYWYRQDPGQGLRLIYYSQIVNDFQKGDIAEGYSVSREKKESFPLTVTSAQKNPTAFYLCASSRDRNYGYTFGSGTRLTVV.

The chain couples TRBV27 to TRBJ2-5; TRBD2 matches 10 bases. The DNA end is a closer match to TRBJ2-7, so the J assignment may be wrong. This CDR3 has 17 amino acids. Per the germline V gene, CDR1 is MNHEY and CDR2 is SMNVEV (reference sequence). CDR3 in DNA: TGTGCCAGCAGTTTATCCTTTCCTAGCGGGAGCTCCTACGAGCAGTACTTC. Protein: CASSLSFPSGSSYEQYF.

The gene calls are TRBV28 and TRBJ2-3; no clear D. The CDR3 sequence is 13 residues long. Germline V lookup: CDR1 MDHEN, CDR2 SYDVKM. V was trimmed by 2 bases and J by 5 bases, leaving 8 bases between them. The CDR3 reads CASSLVGIDTQYF. In nucleotides, the CDR3 is TGTGCCAGCAGTTTAGTTGGGATAGATACGCAGTATTTT.

V is TRBV19 and J is TRBJ1-4; TRBD1 agrees at 7 bases. V lost 4 bases to trimming and J lost 3 bases; unmatched junction nucleotides: 5. The CDR3 is made up of 15 amino acids. Germline-derived CDR1 and CDR2 are LNHDA and SQIVND (reference sequence). This chain's CDR3 is CASSTQGRPNEKLFF. DNA of the CDR3: TGTGCCAGTAGTACACAGGGGAGGCCTAATGAAAAACTGTTTTTT.

The V and J genes are TRBV28 and TRBJ1-4; 8 nucleotides line up with TRBD1. The length of the CDR3 is 15 residues. V lost 5 bases to trimming and J lost 3 bases; unmatched junction nucleotides: 5. Germline assignment: CDR1 MDHEN and CDR2 SYDVKM. CDR3 sequence: CASSEGQAANEKLFF. CDR3 nucleotide sequence: TGTGCCAGCAGTGAGGGACAGGCGGCTAATGAAAAACTGTTTTTT.

CDR3 in DNA: TGTGCCAGCAGTGATCCAGGGGGGGACTATGGCTACACCTTC. It translates to CASSDPGGDYGYTF. The chain joins TRBV2 to TRBJ1-2, with 7 positions matching TRBD1. Trimming at V came to 3 bases and at J to 3 bases, leaving 4 bases not matched to a gene. CDR3 length equals 14 residues. Germline lookup yields CDR1 SNHLY and CDR2 FYNNEI. The variable domain in full, with the rest retrieved from reference TRBV2 and TRBJ1-2, is EPEVTQTPSHQVTQMGQEVILRCVPISNHLYFYWYRQILGQKVEFLVSFYNNEISEKSEIFDDQFSVERPDGSNFTLKIRSTKLEDSAMYFCASSDPGGDYGYTFGSGTRLTVV.

The rearrangement joins TRBV30 to TRBJ2-7, with 7 bases lining up with TRBD1. The CDR3 sequence is 14 residues long. Germline V gene lookup returns CDR1 GTSNPN and CDR2 SVGIG (reference sequence). V was pared by 1 base and J by 5 bases, with 8 bases of the junction left unmatched. This CDR3 reads CAWSDPRQGDEQYF. Here the CDR3 DNA reads TGTGCCTGGAGTGATCCACGACAGGGCGACGAGCAGTACTTC.

This clone is classed as medium-sized. The chain employs TRBV6-7 and TRBJ1-4, with 8 bases fitting TRBD1. TRBV6-7 is an open reading frame, and its role is uncertain. The CDR3 length is 17 residues. J gave up 7 bases and V 2 bases, and 12 bases lay outside the gene matches. CDR3 DNA sequence: TGTGCCAGCAGTTACCCATCCATGGACAGGGATGGTGAAAAACTGTTTTTT. This encodes CASSYPSMDRDGEKLFF.

V usage is TRBV19 and J usage is TRBJ2-6; D gene unclear. The CDR3 is 15 residues long. Deletions cut 1 base from V and 8 bases from J, with 12 bases between. Germline V gene sequence: CDR1 LNHDA, CDR2 SQIVND (reference sequence). CDR3: CASSIGSSGPNVLTF. CDR3 nucleotide sequence: TGTGCCAGTAGTATAGGTTCCTCAGGACCCAACGTCCTGACTTTC.

Only one count was recorded for this clone. The genes are TRBV15 and TRBJ2-3; tentatively, D is TRBD1 or TRBD2 (5 bases each). The CDR3 totals 16 residues. Trimming took off 3 bases at V and 1 base at J, with 14 bases between the two ends. Germline CDR1 is LNHNV and CDR2 is YYDKDF (reference sequence). The CDR3 DNA reads as TGTGCCACCAGCAGGGGGACCGGTGGGGGCACAGATACGCAGTATTTT. Protein: CATSRGTGGGTDTQYF. Using reference TRBV15 and TRBJ2-3 for the parts outside the CDR3, the full variable domain is DAMVIQNPRYQVTQFGKPVTLSCSQTLNHNVMYWYQQKSSQAPKLLFHYYDKDFNNEADTPDNFQSRRPNTSFCFLDIRSPGLGDTAMYLCATSRGTGGGTDTQYFGPGTRLTVL.

The sample holds a few counts of this clone. The genes are TRBV2 and TRBJ1-6; 7 bases are a match to TRBD1. This CDR3 spans 13 amino acids. J lost 10 bases, V lost 8 bases, and 8 bases had no gene match. Germline CDR1 is SNHLY and CDR2 is FYNNEI. For the CDR3, the DNA is TGTGCCAGCCGGACAGGCCGAGGATCACCCCTCCACTTT. Protein sequence: CASRTGRGSPLHF. The full variable domain, rest sourced from reference TRBV2 and TRBJ1-6, is EPEVTQTPSHQVTQMGQEVILRCVPISNHLYFYWYRQILGQKVEFLVSFYNNEISEKSEIFDDQFSVERPDGSNFTLKIRSTKLEDSAMYFCASRTGRGSPLHFGNGTRLTVT.

The chain is built from TRBV2 and TRBJ2-6; TRBD1 matches at 7 bases. The junction had 10 bases not matched to a gene; V was cut back by 8 bases and J by 0 bases. Germline V lookup: CDR1 SNHLY, CDR2 FYNNEI. The CDR3 is made up of 17 amino acids. CDR3 in DNA: TGTGCCAGCTGGGCCGGGACAGTCGGCTCTGGGGCCAACGTCCTGACTTTC. This gives the protein CASWAGTVGSGANVLTF.

V is TRBV6-1 and J is TRBJ1-5; 7 bases agree with TRBD1. With V trimmed by 4 bases and J by 1 base, 1 base remained unmatched. The CDR3 is 14 amino acids. Per germline, CDR1 MNHNS and CDR2 SASEGT. CDR3 residues: CASSAGQSNQPQHF. The CDR3 nucleotides are TGTGCCAGCAGTGCGGGACAGAGCAATCAGCCCCAGCATTTT.

The chain uses TRBV18 and TRBJ1-1, with D perhaps matching TRBD1 (5 bases). The germline V gene encodes CDR1 KGHSH and CDR2 LQKENI. The germline V and J ends were trimmed by 3 bases and 3 bases, with 11 bases remaining between them. This CDR3 comprises 14 residues. The CDR3 sequence: CASSPSEGDTEAFF. CDR3 sequence (DNA): TGTGCCAGCTCACCTTCAGAAGGGGACACTGAAGCTTTCTTT.

The chain links TRBV7-9 to TRBJ1-4; possibly TRBD1 for D (5 bases). V was cut by 8 bases and J by 8 bases, with 18 bases left in between. Germline CDR1 SEHNR, CDR2 FQNEAQ (reference sequence). The CDR3 has 14 residues. CDR3 nucleotide sequence: TGTGCCAGCGAGGAGCGGGGGGTTGGGGAAAAACTGTTTTTT. Protein: CASEERGVGEKLFF.

The rearrangement links TRBV5-4 to TRBJ2-5; 9 bases match TRBD2. Germline CDR1 is SGHNT and CDR2 is YYREEE (reference sequence). The CDR3 loop spans 14 amino acids. V gave up 4 bases and J gave up 5 bases; unmatched junction bases: 6. The CDR3 nucleotides are TGTGCCAGCAGCCTGGGACTAGCAGGGGAGACCCAGTACTTC. Its protein product is CASSLGLAGETQYF.

The chain carries TRBV27 and TRBJ2-1; TRBD2 aligns across 10 bases. J gave up 8 bases and V 5 bases, and 18 bases lay outside the gene matches. Germline-derived CDR1 and CDR2 are MNHEY and SMNVEV (reference sequence). The CDR3 length is 18 residues. The chain's CDR3 is CASSLSNNLAGDFDEQFF. CDR3 sequence (DNA): TGTGCCAGCAGTCTCTCAAACAATCTAGCGGGAGATTTTGATGAGCAGTTCTTC.

In its sample, this clone was seen a few times. The rearrangement joins TRBV5-1 to TRBJ2-1; D remains ambiguous. Germline-derived CDR1 and CDR2 are SGHRS and YFSETQ. The CDR3 sequence is 16 residues long. Trimming shortened V by 4 bases and J by 0 bases, and 14 bases separated the two germline ends. CDR3 sequence: CASSLNGVYSYNEQFF. The CDR3 nucleotides are TGCGCCAGCAGCCTCAATGGGGTCTACTCCTACAATGAGCAGTTCTTC.

This clone was observed a few times. This rearrangement joins TRBV11-3 to TRBJ2-1, with a weak D call TRBD2 (5 bases). Trimming shortened V by 2 bases and J by 5 bases, and 7 bases separated the two germline ends. The CDR3 spans 13 residues. Per the germline V gene, CDR1 is SGHNT and CDR2 is YENEEA. The CDR3 loop reads CASSLQADNEQFF. The DNA of the CDR3 is TGTGCCAGCAGCTTACAAGCGGACAATGAGCAGTTCTTC.